Shown below are 9 T cell receptor beta chains from a single sample sequenced in a study of T cell responses to AZD1222 COVID-19 vaccine. Only in-frame clones appear in the TCRdb table, and some are missing; sequencing was by immunoSEQ multiplex PCR. Among some 90,000 clones listed, approximately 91% were seen once. Specimen: peripheral blood, collected 28 days after the second AZD1222 dose. Every receptor here comes from an adult who received the AZD1222 COVID-19 vaccine.

The chain joins TRBV2 to TRBJ1-5; 8 bases match TRBD1. Germline V gives CDR1 SNHLY, CDR2 FYNNEI. The CDR3 loop spans 15 amino acids. V shed 8 bases, J shed 0 bases, and the junction held 6 bases outside the gene matches. The CDR3 nucleotides are TGTGCCAGCCGGGACAGGCAATATAGCAATCAGCCCCAGCATTTT. Amino acid sequence: CASRDRQYSNQPQHF.

This clone was seen only once. The V gene is TRBV27, the J gene TRBJ1-1; TRBD1 is a possible D gene (6 bases). The CDR3 sequence is 12 residues long. Germline CDR1 is MNHEY and CDR2 is SMNVEV (reference sequence). V lost 4 bases, J lost 7 bases, and 10 bases lay in between. The CDR3 DNA is TGTGCCAGCAGTTCCGCGACAGGTGAAGCTTTCTTT. Its protein is CASSSATGEAFF.

V is TRBV18 and J is TRBJ2-1, with TRBD2 identical over 8 bases. The CDR3 is 15 residues long. V was pared by 10 bases and J by 3 bases, with 11 bases of the junction left unmatched. The germline V gene has CDR1 KGHSH and CDR2 LQKENI. The CDR3 DNA sequence: TGTGCCACCCCCCTGGAGCGGGGGAGCTACAATGAGCAGTTCTTC. Translating it yields CATPLERGSYNEQFF.

CDR3 nucleotide sequence: TGTGCCAGCAGCCAAGTAAAGGGGAAGTCGGGGAACACTGAAGCTTTCTTT. Its protein product is CASSQVKGKSGNTEAFF. The chain is built from TRBV3-1 (or the pseudogene TRBV3-2) and TRBJ1-1, with D possibly being TRBD1 (5 bases). Per the germline V gene, CDR1 is LGHDT and CDR2 is YNNKEL (reference sequence). This CDR3 has 17 residues. Trimming took off 1 base at V and 1 base at J, with 16 bases between the two ends.

The chain has TRBV2 and TRBJ1-3; TRBD1 matches 8 bases. Germline V gives CDR1 SNHLY, CDR2 FYNNEI. The CDR3 sequence is 16 residues long. V was pared by 2 bases and J by 1 base, with 4 bases of the junction left unmatched. This CDR3 reads CASSEQGAWSGNTIYF. In DNA, the CDR3 is TGTGCCAGCAGTGAACAGGGGGCTTGGTCTGGAAACACCATATATTTT.

The chain combines TRBV15 with TRBJ2-7; 8 bases map to TRBD1. Germline V gene lookup returns CDR1 LNHNV and CDR2 YYDKDF (reference sequence). The CDR3 covers 13 residues. The V and J ends lost 3 bases and 6 bases, in that order; junction bases with no gene match: 4. CDR3 amino acids: CATSSDRGGEQYF. Written as DNA, the CDR3 is TGTGCCACCAGCAGTGACAGGGGCGGCGAGCAGTACTTC. Full variable domain (outside the CDR3, taken from reference TRBV15 and TRBJ2-7): DAMVIQNPRYQVTQFGKPVTLSCSQTLNHNVMYWYQQKSSQAPKLLFHYYDKDFNNEADTPDNFQSRRPNTSFCFLDIRSPGLGDTAMYLCATSSDRGGEQYFGPGTRLTVT.

The genes are TRBV6-5 and TRBJ1-6, with D possibly being TRBD1 (6 bases). V was clipped by 5 bases and J by 9 bases, with 14 bases between them. Germline V gene lookup returns CDR1 MNHEY and CDR2 SVGAGI. The CDR3 has 14 amino acids. The CDR3 here is CASSQQGVGSPLHF. The CDR3 DNA follows: TGTGCCAGCAGTCAACAGGGAGTCGGTTCACCCCTCCACTTT.

This chain uses TRBV12-3 or TRBV12-4 with TRBJ1-1; the D is unclear. Trimming removed 7 bases at V and 4 bases at J, with 13 bases between. The CDR3 spans 13 residues. CDR3 nucleotides: TGTGCCAGCAACCCCCGGGCAAGCACTGAAGCTTTCTTT. Protein: CASNPRASTEAFF.

A few counts support this clone. J is TRBJ2-7 and V is TRBV6-5, with 10 bases aligning to TRBD2. J was trimmed by 4 bases and V by 5 bases; bases with no gene match: 5. This CDR3 contains 14 residues. CDR1 MNHEY and CDR2 SVGAGI come from the germline V gene. The CDR3, as DNA: TGTGCCAGCAGTCTAACTAGCGGGGTTTACGAGCAGTACTTC. Translation: CASSLTSGVYEQYF.